Shown below are 20 T cell receptor beta chains from a single sample sequenced in a study of cytomegalovirus exposure and HLA in healthy donors. Libraries were prepared by immunoSEQ multiplex PCR; TCRdb keeps only in-frame clonotypes and omits some of them. There are more than 140,000 clones in the sample; roughly nine tenths occur only once, and around 3.4% lies in the top ten. The sample comprised PBMCs. Receptor source: a woman aged 18-30 years in good health and CMV-seropositive.

V and J are TRBV4-1 and TRBJ2-6; D may be TRBD2 (6 bases). CDR3 length equals 18 residues. With 8 bases removed from V and 0 bases from J, the gap between germline ends came to 20 bases. Germline V gives CDR1 MGHRA, CDR2 YSYEKL. DNA for the CDR3: TGCGCCAGCTCCCTCCGGGACTTCGTACCCTCTGGGGCCAACGTCCTGACTTTC. Its protein product is CASSLRDFVPSGANVLTF.

The V gene is TRBV6-1, the J gene TRBJ2-2; D not resolved. V lost 8 bases, J lost 1 base, and 8 bases lay in between. CDR1 and CDR2 (germline): MNHNS, SASEGT. This CDR3 is built from 13 residues. Written as DNA, the CDR3 is TGTGCCAGCTTAGGCGGGAACACCGGGGAGCTGTTTTTT. Translated: CASLGGNTGELFF.

The J gene is TRBJ2-7, the V gene TRBV28; 7 nucleotides match TRBD1. This CDR3 spans 14 amino acids. Germline trimming cut 7 bases from V and 4 bases from J; bases unmatched to any gene: 10. The germline gives CDR1 MDHEN, CDR2 SYDVKM. Here the CDR3 reads CASIQGLKGYEQYF. For the CDR3, the DNA is TGTGCCAGCATACAGGGGCTAAAGGGTTACGAGCAGTACTTC.

The CDR3 nucleotides are TGTGCCAGCAGTGTTCCGGGACACCCTAAGGTCCGCAGCTACACCTTC. Its translation: CASSVPGHPKVRSYTF. The chain recombines TRBV2 with TRBJ1-2, with a possible D match to TRBD1 (6 bases). Trimming cost V 4 bases and J 9 bases, with 24 bases left between them. CDR1 and CDR2 (germline): SNHLY, FYNNEI. The CDR3 runs to 16 residues.

The chain links TRBV7-9 to TRBJ2-1; 8 bases are a match to TRBD1. The V gene end was trimmed by 2 bases and the J gene end by 6 bases; junction bases not matched to a gene: 9. Germline values: CDR1 SEHNR, CDR2 FQNEAQ (reference sequence). The CDR3 extends over 16 amino acids. In DNA form, the CDR3 reads TGTGCCAGCAGCTTACGGGCAGGGGGCGTCCCCAATGAGCAGTTCTTC. Residues: CASSLRAGGVPNEQFF.

This chain joins TRBV7-2 and TRBJ2-3; TRBD2 agrees at 11 bases. Germline V gene sequence: CDR1 SGHTA, CDR2 FQGNSA. J lost 4 bases, V lost 5 bases, and 8 bases had no gene match. CDR3 length equals 16 residues. CDR3 region: CASSRQLAGASDTQYF. In nucleotides, the CDR3 is TGTGCCAGCAGCAGGCAACTAGCGGGAGCTTCAGATACGCAGTATTTT.

CDR3 bases: TGTGCCATCAGTGAGTCCGCTCCTGAGGGAAATCAGCCCCAGCATTTT. This sequence encodes CAISESAPEGNQPQHF. This sequence joins TRBV10-3 and TRBJ1-5; no clear D. The CDR3 spans 16 residues. Germline V lookup: CDR1 ENHRY, CDR2 SYGVKD. The ends were cut back, 0 bases at V and 4 bases at J, with 13 bases in the middle.

The chain has TRBV6-1 and TRBJ2-3; TRBD1 aligns across 10 bases. The V gene's germline CDR1 is MNHNS and CDR2 SASEGT. The CDR3 runs to 15 residues. Germline trimming cut 5 bases from V and 3 bases from J; bases unmatched to any gene: 5. The CDR3 DNA is TGTGCCAGCAGTATTCGGGACAGGGGAACAGATACGCAGTATTTT. It yields the protein CASSIRDRGTDTQYF.

The chain has TRBV11-3 and TRBJ2-7, with unresolved D. Trimming cost V 1 base and J 6 bases, with 13 bases left between them. The germline V gene has CDR1 SGHNT and CDR2 YENEEA. The CDR3 covers 14 residues. The CDR3 bases are TGTGCCAGCAGCTTAGGCCCTAGTTCCATCGAGCAGTACTTC. Translation gives CASSLGPSSIEQYF.

This clone is a singleton in its sample. V usage is TRBV7-2 and J usage is TRBJ1-2; 11 nucleotides align to TRBD1. Germline V gene data show CDR1 as SGHTA and CDR2 as FQGNSA. The V gene end was trimmed by 0 bases and the J gene end by 4 bases; junction bases not matched to a gene: 7. The CDR3 is made up of 17 amino acids. In DNA, the CDR3 is TGTGCCAGCAGCTTAGCCGGACAGGGGGCATCTCTCTATGGCTACACCTTC. Translated: CASSLAGQGASLYGYTF.

This clone occurred once. V usage is TRBV5-1 and J usage is TRBJ1-4; 7 bases are shared with TRBD1. The germline gives CDR1 SGHRS, CDR2 YFSETQ. The trim removed 3 bases at V and 5 bases at J, leaving 10 bases unmatched. The CDR3 loop spans 16 amino acids. CDR3 coding DNA: TGCGCCAGCAGCTCCTCCAGACAGGGATTAAATGAAAAACTGTTTTTT. This translates into CASSSSRQGLNEKLFF. Full variable domain (outside the CDR3, taken from reference TRBV5-1 and TRBJ1-4): KAGVTQTPRYLIKTRGQQVTLSCSPISGHRSVSWYQQTPGQGLQFLFEYFSETQRNKGNFPGRFSGRQFSNSRSEMNVSTLELGDSALYLCASSSSRQGLNEKLFFGSGTQLSVL.

The sample holds one count of this clone. The chain has TRBV6-5 and TRBJ1-4; D gene uncertain. Trimming took off 0 bases at V and 8 bases at J, with 13 bases between the two ends. Germline V gene sequence: CDR1 MNHEY, CDR2 SVGAGI. The CDR3 has 15 amino acids. This CDR3 reads CASSYSSRAGEKLFF. The CDR3 DNA reads TGTGCCAGCAGTTACTCGTCGCGGGCTGGGGAAAAACTGTTTTTT.

The V call is TRBV2, the J call TRBJ2-2, with 9 positions matching TRBD2. Looked up from germline, CDR1 is SNHLY and CDR2 is FYNNEI. The CDR3 runs 17 residues. Trimming at V came to 7 bases and at J to 1 base, leaving 10 bases not matched to a gene. Here the CDR3 reads CASKTHRTSENTGELFF. CDR3 DNA: TGTGCCAGCAAGACGCACAGGACTAGCGAGAACACCGGGGAGCTGTTTTTT. The full variable domain, in which reference TRBV2 and TRBJ2-2 provide the parts outside the CDR3, is EPEVTQTPSHQVTQMGQEVILRCVPISNHLYFYWYRQILGQKVEFLVSFYNNEISEKSEIFDDQFSVERPDGSNFTLKIRSTKLEDSAMYFCASKTHRTSENTGELFFGEGSRLTVL.

This clone showed up just once. The rearrangement links TRBV11-2 to TRBJ2-5; D might be TRBD2 (5 bases). Trimming pared 3 bases from V and 2 bases from J, leaving 10 bases between. Germline V gives CDR1 SGHAT, CDR2 FQNNGV. The CDR3 spans 14 residues. The CDR3 here is CASSFGGQQETQYF. CDR3 coding DNA: TGTGCCAGCAGCTTCGGAGGCCAACAAGAGACCCAGTACTTC.

The chain links TRBV2 to TRBJ2-3; TRBD2 matches 9 bases. The length of the CDR3 is 16 residues. The germline V gene has CDR1 SNHLY and CDR2 FYNNEI. V dropped 2 bases and J dropped 4; count of bases not matched to a gene: 7. CDR3 nucleotide sequence: TGTGCCAGCAGTGAACGGCCTAGCGGGAAGTCAGATACGCAGTATTTT. It translates to CASSERPSGKSDTQYF.

The V call is TRBV5-1, the J call TRBJ2-7; TRBD1 might be the D (6 bases). Germline CDR1 and CDR2: SGHRS and YFSETQ. V lost 0 bases to trimming and J lost 2 bases, with 21 bases between them. The CDR3 has 18 residues. This chain's CDR3 is CASSLESLGQGNPYEQYF. DNA for the CDR3: TGCGCCAGCAGCTTGGAATCCCTGGGGCAGGGGAATCCCTACGAGCAGTACTTC.

Worth noting for this clone: The sample carries other DNA sequences with the same CDR3. This sequence joins TRBV5-1 and TRBJ1-4, with D possibly matching TRBD1 (5 bases). CDR3 length equals 13 residues. Trimming cost V 0 bases and J 5 bases, with 5 bases left between them. Germline CDR1 SGHRS, CDR2 YFSETQ. This CDR3 is CASSLGQNEKLFF. CDR3 DNA: TGCGCCAGCAGCTTGGGACAGAATGAAAAACTGTTTTTT. The full variable domain, completed using reference TRBV5-1 and TRBJ1-4, is KAGVTQTPRYLIKTRGQQVTLSCSPISGHRSVSWYQQTPGQGLQFLFEYFSETQRNKGNFPGRFSGRQFSNSRSEMNVSTLELGDSALYLCASSLGQNEKLFFGSGTQLSVL.

This chain connects TRBV9 to TRBJ2-2, with unresolved D. V lost 0 bases and J 6 bases, leaving 9 bases between the germline ends. Germline V lookup: CDR1 SGDLS, CDR2 YYNGEE. This CDR3 region has 14 residues. The CDR3: CASSVAAASGELFF. Here the CDR3 DNA reads TGTGCCAGCAGCGTAGCTGCAGCGTCCGGGGAGCTGTTTTTT.

The rearrangement joins TRBV19 to TRBJ1-1; D not certain. Germline assignment: CDR1 LNHDA and CDR2 SQIVND (reference sequence). The CDR3 runs to 12 residues. The V and J ends lost 4 bases and 6 bases respectively, with 9 bases between them. The CDR3 nucleotides are TGTGCCAGTAGTACCCAGTTGTCTGAAGCTTTCTTT. It specifies CASSTQLSEAFF.

J is TRBJ2-1 and V is TRBV30, with a tentative D call TRBD2 (5 bases). The CDR3 has 16 residues. Germline CDR1 GTSNPN, CDR2 SVGIG (reference sequence). Trimming left V 0 bases short and J 5 bases short, with 17 bases between. CDR3 sequence: CAWSVLGQPPNNEQFF. The CDR3 coding sequence is TGTGCCTGGAGTGTACTAGGGCAGCCGCCGAACAATGAGCAGTTCTTC.